This T cell receptor beta chain was identified in a study of T cell responses to AZD1222 COVID-19 vaccine. Findings and caveats of the study: Just a handful of AZD1222 recipients tested seropositive at baseline. Nearly half of unique spike-specific TCRs reportedly avoided B.1.351 and B.1.1.7 mutated regions.

Sequenced by immunoSEQ multiplex PCR; TCRdb stores in-frame clones only, minus some. The sample has 150,000 or so clones; 91% are singletons. This CDR3 spans 17 amino acids. The germline V gene encodes CDR1 SEHNR and CDR2 FQNEAQ (reference sequence). V was cut by 3 bases and J by 6 bases, with 24 bases left in between. On this clone: Its target is unknown.

The sequence was collected from an adult in good health. The chain is built from TRBV7-9 and TRBJ2-7, with D uncertain. Sequencing was performed on peripheral blood, taken on day 0 of AZD1222 vaccination. CDR3 sequence: CASSLPSGRVESGEQYF. CDR3 in DNA: TGTGCCAGCAGCTTGCCTTCGGGTAGGGTTGAGTCCGGCGAGCAGTACTTC.